What follows are 4 T cell receptor beta chains derived from one specimen sequenced in a study of early T cells in non-severe SARS-CoV-2 infection. Each CDR3 protein is one row after TCRdb ran MiXCR on the 5' RACE reads. This table has about 40,000 distinct CDR3 sequences, roughly 5% appearing once. Source material: whole blood. These receptors came from an adult who was a healthcare worker with PCR-confirmed SARS-CoV-2 infection or an uninfected control (not recorded which).

This clonotype was picked up many times. J is TRBJ2-1 and V is TRBV11-2; no clear D. The CDR3 loop spans 13 amino acids. From germline, CDR1 is SGHAT and CDR2 FQNNGV. Trimming took 0 bases from V and 6 from J, leaving 6 bases between them. The CDR3 coding sequence is TGTGCCAGCAGCTTAGATCGTCCCAATGAGCAGTTCTTC. Amino acid sequence: CASSLDRPNEQFF.

The table lists this clonotype with many counts. The chain links TRBV12-3 or TRBV12-4 to TRBJ1-5; D unresolved. V was clipped by 6 bases and J by 2 bases, with 8 bases between them. This CDR3 comprises 13 residues. CDR3 bases: TGTGCCAGCAGCCCGGTTGGCAATCAGCCCCAGCATTTT. It codes for CASSPVGNQPQHF.

This clonotype appeared many times. The V and J genes are TRBV5-5 and TRBJ2-3; D tentatively reads TRBD1 or TRBD2 (5 bases each). The V end was cut by 0 bases, the J end by 0 bases, with 17 bases between. CDR1 SGHKS and CDR2 YYEKEE come from the germline V gene (reference sequence). This CDR3 is 18 amino acids long. The CDR3 DNA sequence: TGTGCCAGCAGCTTGGAACCCTGGGACCGACCAAGCACAGATACGCAGTATTTT. Protein: CASSLEPWDRPSTDTQYF.

This clonotype was counted between two and nine times. This chain links TRBV3-1 with TRBJ2-5; D is tentatively TRBD1 or TRBD2 (5 bases each). CDR3 length equals 15 residues. Germline V lookup: CDR1 LGHDT, CDR2 YNNKEL (reference sequence). The V end lost 4 bases, the J end lost 3 bases, and 15 bases lay between the germline ends. The CDR3 sequence: CASSPPGPGKETQYF. Here the CDR3 DNA reads TGTGCCAGCAGCCCACCGGGACCAGGAAAAGAGACCCAGTACTTC.